The source of this TCR beta chain is a study of T-cell reconstitution after alpha-beta-depleted transplantation in children. Unique molecular identifiers were incorporated into the prepared TCRbeta library. TCRdb called the PCR reads again in MiXCR, with one record for every CDR3 protein. The profile shows some 240,000 distinct CDR3 sequences, 9.7% of them singletons. This clonotype was seen more than once but under ten times. The CDR3 sequence is 12 residues long. V was shortened by 3 bases and J by 8 bases, with 7 bases between the two germline ends. The sequencing here drew on PBMCs from the stem cell graft donor, taken from the stem cell graft. The sequence derives from a human donor who donated a stem cell graft to a child with SCID. The V and J genes are TRBV12-3 or TRBV12-4 and TRBJ1-4; unclear D gene. The CDR3 nucleotides read TGTGCCAGCAGTTTTATGGGCGAAAAACTGTTTTTT. Translating it yields CASSFMGEKLFF.